Sequencing of this T cell receptor beta chain was carried out in a study of T cell repertoires in cytomegalovirus infection. Study summary: The authors relied on CMV epitopes, both recently identified HLA-C-restricted and well-studied HLA-B-restricted. An indication of both CMV infection and matching HLA type came from public TCR beta signatures. General study results and limits: Dominating the ex vivo response were HLA-C-restricted CMV-specific TCR beta clonotypes. Carriers of CMV plus the relevant HLA were identified by cumulative public TCR beta family frequency.

TCRdb itself ran the reads through MiXCR, one entry per CDR3 protein. Of roughly 150,000 distinct CDR3 sequences listed, around 32% are singletons. The CDR3 runs 14 residues. After removal of 5 bases from V and 5 bases from J, the junction contained 5 bases not matched to a gene. Germline V CDR1 and CDR2: LNHNV, YYDKDF (reference sequence). Note on this clonotype: The antigen is unknown.

This clonotype was sampled from a human donor in good health (CMV status not recorded). Some clones in this sample may be carry-over from other donors' samples. The chain carries TRBV15 and TRBJ2-1; TRBD2 agrees at 8 bases. This sample comprised CD8+ T cells from cultured PBMCs, obtained from culture after CMV antigen stimulation. CDR3 amino acids: CATSPAGEHNEQFF. In DNA, the CDR3 is TGTGCCACCAGCCCAGCGGGGGAACACAATGAGCAGTTCTTC. The whole variable domain, filled in from reference TRBV15 and TRBJ2-1, reads DAMVIQNPRYQVTQFGKPVTLSCSQTLNHNVMYWYQQKSSQAPKLLFHYYDKDFNNEADTPDNFQSRRPNTSFCFLDIRSPGLGDTAMYLCATSPAGEHNEQFFGPGTRLTVL.